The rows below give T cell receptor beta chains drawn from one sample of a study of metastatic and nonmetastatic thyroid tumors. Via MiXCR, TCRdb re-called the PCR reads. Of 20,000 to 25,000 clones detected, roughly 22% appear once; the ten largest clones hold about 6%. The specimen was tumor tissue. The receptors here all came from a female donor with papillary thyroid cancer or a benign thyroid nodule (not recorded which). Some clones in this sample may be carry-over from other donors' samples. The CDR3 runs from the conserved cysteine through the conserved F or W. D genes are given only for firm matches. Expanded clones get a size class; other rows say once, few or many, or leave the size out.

CASSVNDRGYGYTF	TGTGCCAGCAGTGTAAACGACCGGGGATATGGCTACACATTC	TRBJ1-2	-	-	TRBV2
CASSPKGGTAKGTQYF	TGCGCCAGCAGCCCGAAAGGGGGGACGGCAAAGGGGACCCAGTACTTC	TRBJ2-5	many	-	TRBV4-1
CASSSGTGGETQYF	TGTGCCAGCAGTTCCGGGACAGGGGGAGAGACCCAGTACTTC	TRBJ2-5	many	TRBD1	TRBV6-1
CASSFPGGQEYGYTF	TGTGCCAGCAGTTTCCCAGGGGGACAGGAATATGGCTACACCTTC	TRBJ1-2	few	TRBD1	TRBV12-3/TRBV12-4
CAISDTGELFF	TGTGCCATCAGTGACACCGGGGAGCTGTTTTTT	TRBJ2-2	-	-	TRBV10-3
CASSRGGSNQPQHF	TGTGCCAGCAGCCGGGGTGGCAGCAATCAGCCCCAGCATTTT	TRBJ1-5	many	-	TRBV7-2
CASSGHSGRATYNEQFF	TGCGCCAGCAGTGGCCATAGCGGGAGGGCCACCTACAATGAGCAGTTCTTC	TRBJ2-1	-	TRBD2	TRBV10-2
CASSLGVAGSRCNEQFF	TGTGCCAGCAGTTTAGGGGTAGCGGGAAGTAGATGTAATGAGCAGTTCTTC	TRBJ2-1	few	TRBD2	TRBV27
CASSLGVGGHYEQYF	TGTGCCAGCAGCTTAGGGGTGGGCGGACACTACGAGCAGTACTTC	TRBJ2-7	-	-	TRBV7-2
CASSLGTGTATDTQYF	TGTGCCAGCAGCTTGGGCACGGGGACAGCAACAGATACGCAGTATTTT	TRBJ2-3	many	TRBD1	TRBV5-6
CAISETIKGTGTYEQYF	TGTGCCATCAGTGAGACAATAAAGGGGACAGGTACCTACGAGCAGTACTTC	TRBJ2-7	few	TRBD1	TRBV6-1
CASSQVDSPLHF	TGTGCCAGCAGCCAAGTGGATTCACCCCTCCACTTT	TRBJ1-6	-	-	TRBV3-1
CASSTASFYNEQFF	TGCGCCAGCAGCACTGCATCCTTTTACAATGAGCAGTTCTTC	TRBJ2-1	once	-	TRBV5-1
CSAGRENSYEQYF	TGCAGTGCTGGGCGGGAGAACTCCTACGAGCAGTACTTC	TRBJ2-7	-	TRBD2	TRBV20-1
CASSLVPRSGKSTDTQYF	TGTGCCAGCAGCTTGGTACCGCGTAGCGGGAAAAGCACAGATACGCAGTATTTT	TRBJ2-3	many	TRBD2	TRBV5-4
CAISVGGVLSSYEQYF	TGTGCCATCAGTGTCGGAGGCGTGTTGAGCTCCTACGAGCAGTACTTC	TRBJ2-7	few	-	TRBV2
CASSRGADYGYTF	TGTGCCAGCTCGAGGGGGGCGGACTATGGCTACACCTTC	TRBJ1-2	many	-	TRBV27
CASSYSTPSGLGDYEQYF	TGTGCCAGCAGTTACTCAACGCCGTCTGGATTGGGGGACTACGAGCAGTACTTC	TRBJ2-7	-	-	TRBV6-2/TRBV6-3
CASSYSEEGNEKLFF	TGTGCCAGCAGTTACTCAGAGGAGGGGAATGAAAAACTGTTTTTT	TRBJ1-4	-	-	TRBV6-2/TRBV6-3
CASSQIVTGTGGKETQYF	TGTGCCAGCAGCCAAATTGTGACGGGGACAGGGGGCAAAGAGACCCAGTACTTC	TRBJ2-5	many	TRBD1	TRBV28
CASSRQRTYTDTQYF	TGCGCCAGCAGTCGCCAGCGGACCTACACAGATACGCAGTATTTT	TRBJ2-3	many	-	TRBV10-2
CASSLDLRNYGYTF	TGTGCCAGCAGCTTAGATCTACGGAACTATGGCTACACCTTC	TRBJ1-2	-	-	TRBV11-2
CASSRGGVGEQYF	TGTGCCAGCTCCCGAGGAGGGGTCGGGGAGCAGTACTTC	TRBJ2-7	-	-	TRBV9
CASSDGGGCNEQFF	TGCGCCAGCAGTGACGGGGGCGGGTGCAATGAGCAGTTCTTC	TRBJ2-1	few	-	TRBV10-1
CASSPRLAGVHEQYF	TGTGCCAGCAGTCCAAGACTAGCGGGAGTCCACGAGCAGTACTTC	TRBJ2-7	-	TRBD2	TRBV11-3
CASSFDAGTVNTGELFF	TGTGCCAGTAGCTTTGACGCCGGGACAGTTAACACCGGGGAGCTGTTTTTT	TRBJ2-2	-	TRBD1	TRBV19
CSARYREGPTF	TGCAGTGCTAGATATCGGGAGGGCCCCACCTTC	TRBJ1-2	-	-	TRBV20-1
CASSEAGLGTDTQYF	TGCGCCAGCAGTGAGGCGGGGCTGGGCACAGATACGCAGTATTTT	TRBJ2-3	-	-	TRBV10-2
CASSFYRDVNTEAFF	TGTGCCAGCAGTTTCTACAGGGATGTGAACACTGAAGCTTTCTTT	TRBJ1-1	few	-	TRBV27
CASSLRRNTIYF	TGTGCCAGCAGTTTAAGGAGGAACACCATATATTTT	TRBJ1-3	medium-sized	-	TRBV28
CSSSAGGGGREQYF	TGCTCCAGCAGCGCAGGGGGAGGGGGACGGGAGCAGTACTTC	TRBJ2-7	once	-	TRBV4-1
CSAPRGLSPEQFF	TGCAGTGCTCCAAGGGGCCTAAGCCCTGAGCAGTTCTTC	TRBJ2-1	-	-	TRBV20-1
CASSLWGRTGDTLHF	TGTGCCAGCAGTTTATGGGGTCGGACAGGGGACACCCTCCACTTT	TRBJ1-6	medium-sized	TRBD1	TRBV28
CASSLWGISGANVLTF	TGTGCCAGCAGTTTGTGGGGAATCTCTGGGGCCAACGTCCTGACTTTC	TRBJ2-6	medium-sized	-	TRBV12-3/TRBV12-4
CASSYGARGDGGYTF	TGTGCCAGCAGTTACGGGGCAAGAGGGGATGGCGGCTACACCTTC	TRBJ1-2	-	-	TRBV6-5
CASSVALRGF	TGTGCCAGCAGCGTAGCTTTAAGGGGCTTC	TRBJ1-2	many	-	TRBV9
CASSLDGYYEQYF	TGTGCCAGCAGCTTGGACGGGTACTACGAGCAGTACTTC	TRBJ2-7	-	-	TRBV5-5
CASSLGTSGTGEPFF	TGTGCCAGCAGCCTAGGGACTAGCGGTACCGGGGAGCCGTTTTTT	TRBJ2-2	-	TRBD2	TRBV3-1
CASSLGLGSPLHF	TGTGCCAGCAGCTTAGGGCTGGGGTCACCCCTCCACTTT	TRBJ1-6	-	-	TRBV7-6
CASTQGGTGEGEKLFF	TGTGCCAGCACCCAGGGGGGAACAGGGGAGGGTGAAAAACTGTTTTTT	TRBJ1-4	many	TRBD1	TRBV28
CASSLHPGVGTDTQYF	TGTGCCAGCAGCCTCCACCCCGGGGTGGGCACAGATACTCAGTATTTT	TRBJ2-3	-	-	TRBV11-2
CASSLDYREAGNTIYF	TGTGCCAGCAGCTTGGACTACCGGGAGGCTGGAAACACCATATATTTT	TRBJ1-3	many	-	TRBV5-4
CASSQNGPYEQYF	TGTGCCAGCAGCCAAAACGGGCCCTACGAGCAGTACTTC	TRBJ2-7	many	-	TRBV3-1
CASRTGTGDEKLFF	TGTGCCAGCAGGACCGGGACAGGGGATGAAAAACTGTTTTTT	TRBJ1-4	many	TRBD1	TRBV2
CASSQDRVGVDEQFF	TGTGCCAGCAGCCAAGATCGGGTGGGAGTCGATGAGCAGTTCTTC	TRBJ2-1	many	-	TRBV3-1
CASSYGRTEAFF	TGTGCCAGCAGTTATGGTCGGACTGAAGCTTTCTTT	TRBJ1-1	few	-	TRBV6-4
CASSQVVGEAFF	TGTGCCAGCAGCCAGGTTGTCGGGGAAGCTTTCTTT	TRBJ1-1	many	-	TRBV14
CASSHDGYTGELFF	TGTGCCAGCAGTCACGACGGATACACCGGGGAGCTGTTTTTT	TRBJ2-2	many	-	TRBV7-2
CASSFLRGGTEAFF	TGTGCCAGCAGCTTCCTCAGGGGAGGCACTGAAGCTTTCTTT	TRBJ1-1	many	-	TRBV5-5
CASSWKGWREGRGRETQYF	TGTGCCAGCAGCTGGAAAGGGTGGCGGGAGGGCCGAGGGAGAGAGACCCAGTACTTC	TRBJ2-5	once	TRBD2	TRBV13
CASNSVPGTSPLHF	TGTGCCAGCAATTCCGTCCCAGGGACGTCACCCCTCCACTTT	TRBJ1-6	few	-	TRBV6-1
CASRTGFGTSGTDTQYF	TGTGCCAGCCGTACAGGGTTCGGGACTAGCGGCACAGATACGCAGTATTTT	TRBJ2-3	many	TRBD2	TRBV6-2/TRBV6-3
CASSYSGTAYF	TGTGCCAGCAGTTACTCCGGGACAGCCTACTTC	TRBJ2-5	many	TRBD1	TRBV6-6
CASLSGSSRAEQFF	TGTGCCAGCCTTAGCGGGAGTAGTCGGGCGGAGCAGTTCTTC	TRBJ2-1	few	TRBD2	TRBV6-1
CASSPGVSGYEQYF	TGTGCCAGCAGCCCGGGGGTCTCAGGCTACGAGCAGTACTTC	TRBJ2-7	-	-	TRBV11-2
CASSLTGGSGNTDTQYF	TGTGCCAGCAGCCTTACCGGGGGGTCAGGGAACACAGATACGCAGTATTTT	TRBJ2-3	-	TRBD2	TRBV7-8